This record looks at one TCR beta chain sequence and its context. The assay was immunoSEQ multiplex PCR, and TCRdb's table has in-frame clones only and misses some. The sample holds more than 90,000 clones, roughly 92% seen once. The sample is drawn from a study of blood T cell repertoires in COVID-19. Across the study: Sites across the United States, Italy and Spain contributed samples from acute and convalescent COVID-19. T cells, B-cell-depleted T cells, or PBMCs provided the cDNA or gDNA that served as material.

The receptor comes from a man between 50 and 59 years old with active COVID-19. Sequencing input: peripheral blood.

CDR3 amino acids: CAWSTLGSEQYF. The CDR3 DNA reads as TGTGCCTGGAGTACCCTAGGGAGCGAGCAGTACTTC. The chain combines TRBV30 with TRBJ2-7, with D perhaps matching TRBD2 (5 bases). CDR1 and CDR2 from the germline V gene are GTSNPN and SVGIG (reference sequence). Trimming removed 2 bases from V and 6 bases from J, with 11 bases in between. The CDR3 has 12 amino acids. Full variable domain (missing parts from reference TRBV30 and TRBJ2-7): SQTIHQWPATLVQPVGSPLSLECTVEGTSNPNLYWYRQAAGRGLQLLFYSVGIGQISSEVPQNLSASRPQDRQFILSSKKLLLSDSGFYLCAWSTLGSEQYFGPGTRLTVT.